A single T cell receptor (beta chain) is shown here with its context. This clone was counted once. Its target antigen remains unknown. Base-call qualities are not available, and no considerably larger clone is one nucleotide away. The same CDR3 arises from other DNA sequences in this sample as well. The cohort consisted of 666 healthy bone marrow donors. Cohort members were all nominally healthy when sampled, although unrecorded immune exposures were likely present. The donor was CMV seronegative and was included in the group of 352 seronegative cohort members. A peripheral blood sample was provided by each donor, and peripheral blood mononuclear cells were used for TCR beta sequencing. Genomic DNA extraction from the blood cell samples was performed with the Qiagen DNeasy Blood Extraction Kit. Library preparation was by the immunoSEQ multiplex PCR assay. For the multiplex PCR, a mixture combining 60 forward primers for TCR Vbeta segments and 13 reverse primers for TCR Jbeta segments was used. The CDR3 region of rearranged TCR beta genes was amplified from genomic DNA with a multiplex PCR assay. On the Illumina HiSeq System, the amplified TCR beta libraries were sequenced as 87-base-pair reads. Per the source publication's procedure: A later analysis counted about 76 million unique TCR beta chains across the 670 or so repertoires, and around 9.9 million of these chains were shared by at least two donors. To remove PCR and sequencing errors, raw reads were error-corrected and collapsed into unique sequences using a nearest-neighbor algorithm that merged closely related sequences. Alignment of CDR3 sequences to IMGT reference sequences was used to assign V, D and J gene segments. For a sequence to be retained, a match of at least six nucleotides to both a V gene segment and a J gene segment was required. Rearrangements were classified as productive when the CDR3 lacked stop codons and remained in frame with V and J, and all other rearrangements were classified as non-productive. CDR3 was defined by IMGT convention, running from the second conserved V-encoded cysteine to the conserved J-encoded phenylalanine. The earlier analysis of a few hundred of the donors excluded sequences that lacked an unambiguous match to a single V gene segment. An earlier analysis of a few hundred of the donors called V segments functional above 56.7% productive rearrangements and segregating when the between-donor standard deviation exceeded 5%. A statistical classification framework was built for diagnosing cytomegalovirus status from the catalog of TCR beta chain sequences. In a later analysis, TCR nucleotide sequences were compared against IMGT/GENE-DB human TR gene sequences so that V and J genes could be assigned. A later analysis assigned CDR3 sequences and most-parsimonious VDJ recombination scenarios with the TCRdist pipeline. In a later analysis, every TCR beta chain was defined by the combination of its CDR3 amino acid sequence and its V-gene family, and reads without a unique V-gene family were dropped. As a way to deal with suspected cross-contamination and a sequencing artifact, a later analysis dropped roughly 620 nucleotide sequences that were highly shared and had low generation probability. For each public chain, a later analysis derived a clonal expansion index from normalized ranks of inferred template counts within each repertoire. In a later analysis, generation probabilities were computed with a VDJ recombination model fitted to out-of-frame rearrangements, and the resulting probabilities were checked against IGoR. Hypergeometric tests were used in a later analysis to score TCR-TCR, TCR-HLA and TCR-CMV co-occurrence, with a repertoire-size bias correction applied to the TCR pairs. In a later analysis, false discovery rates were estimated by permuting HLA or CMV assignments 20 times. In a later analysis, co-occurring TCRs were grouped using DBSCAN, and TCRdist sequence similarity was added for clustering within HLA-allele-positive subsets. Repertoires with fewer than 30,000 or more than 120,000 public chains were left out of co-occurrence clustering, as were five repertoires with anomalous nucleotide sharing. TCRdb's version of the immuneACCESS table is confined to in-frame rearrangements and falls short of the full clone set. An unresolved V gene accounts for under half of the shortfall where checked; the remainder is of unknown origin. V and J calls and clone size follow that table, whereas D and trimming were derived from the DNA. The sample contains 110,000 to 150,000 clones, roughly 70% of them found a single time. The biggest ten clones account for approximately 6.8% of the sample.

This sample was included in a study of cytomegalovirus exposure and HLA in healthy donors (dated by TCRdb to 2016 to 2017). With regard to the full study: According to an earlier analysis of several hundred of the donors, roughly 180 million T cells yielded some 110 million unique TCR beta sequences and around 300 Gb of sequence data. The aim of the study was to test whether cataloging public T cell receptors could identify signatures of past pathogen exposure. Among about 360 genotyped donors of the cohort, an average of around 240,000 unique TCR beta nucleotide sequences were sequenced per donor, roughly a sixth of them non-productive. A later analysis re-analyzed previously published TCR beta repertoires from 660 or so donors and added high-resolution HLA genotyping to study TCR occurrence patterns. Alongside the repertoire data, information on donor age, sex, ethnicity and CMV serostatus was compiled. Roughly five DR-DQ haplotypes were handled as single units for association and clustering, since linkage in the cohort was strong. The study profiled the T cell repertoires of 666 subjects by immunosequencing and related them to cytomegalovirus serostatus. To decide whether each TCR beta V gene segment behaved as functional or pseudogenic, an earlier analysis of some 580 of the donors relied on high-throughput TCR beta sequencing. High-throughput TCR immunosequencing, statistical association of individual TCRs with disease status, and machine learning were combined to predict cytomegalovirus infection status. The number of typed donors differed by locus: about 629-640 for A, B, C, DRB1 and DQB1; 500 to 550 for DQA1; fewer than 610 for DPA1; and 400 to 480 for DPB1. An early release covering more than 500 HLA-typed donors comprised about 300 gigabases of sequencing data and approximately 80 million unique TCR sequences. Genome-wide SNP genotypes for about 60% of the roughly 700 donors were used in a later genetic analysis, which treated that subset as a discovery cohort. The genetic ancestry cluster associated with self-reported Caucasian donors included about 81% of the roughly 400 genotyped donors. Every discovery cohort repertoire had been produced on one sequencing platform. The later analysis used no new phenotypic data to find candidate immune exposures, relying instead on TCR beta sequences and their occurrence across donors. Besides the first cohort of approximately 670 subjects, a separate validation cohort made up of 120 different subjects was used. HLA typing included class I and class II loci at four-digit resolution.

The CDR3 goes from the cysteine to the phenylalanine over 11 residues. This entry keeps only the CDR3 DNA: 33 bases, framed from base 1. Between the V and J ends, shortened by 4 bases and 8 bases respectively, the junction contains 5 bases. CDR1 and CDR2 are drawn from the germline V gene: SGHAT, FQNNGV. General conclusions and limits of the study: CMV serostatus was the only immune exposure information available for the cohort. The sequencing pipeline was judged likely to have produced a cluster of highly shared sequence variants as a technical artifact. A further reported finding was that TCR beta sequences accurately predicted the HLA-A and HLA-B alleles for most subjects in the first cohort. HLA typing was unavailable for some donors at each locus, so association tests used only the typed subset. Across donors, most TCR sequences were observed very rarely, whereas some public TCRs were present in many individuals. In vitro tests confirmed that three of the cytomegalovirus-associated TCR beta chains recognize cytomegalovirus antigens. Presence/absence analyses assumed roughly uniform sequencing depth across donors, an assumption that may not hold. Because the 87-base-pair reads could not distinguish some IMGT-functional V segments, including TRBV6-2 and TRBV6-3, those segments were excluded. When HLA alleles, especially DR and DQ, strongly co-occurred, attributing TCR associations to individual alleles was difficult. Only TCR beta chains were sequenced in this cohort, and the absence of alpha or paired-chain data limited detectable features. An association between a missense DCLRE1C variant and V-gene and J-gene trimming of TCR beta chains was found in a later genetic analysis and replicated in an independent cohort. Specific HLA alleles were associated with 15,000 to 20,000 TCR beta sequences at a false discovery rate of 0.05 in a later analysis. A total of 150 to 200 TCR beta chains were listed by the study as associated with cytomegalovirus. Linkage disequilibrium might explain the correlated functional status among segregating V segments, but an unknown experimental factor could not be excluded. Cytomegalovirus status was reported to be diagnosed by the classifier with high specificity and sensitivity in both the original and validation cohorts. Compared with the roughly 670-donor mean, donors in an Asian-associated ancestry cluster had fewer N-insertions in productive TCRs, according to a later genetic analysis. The authors suggested that the approach could potentially be extended to other disease states and immunological phenotypes. The earlier analysis of about 600 of the donors excluded roughly 17 rarely observed V segments, including chromosome 9 orphons, because counts were too low. According to a later analysis, most CMV-associated TCR beta chains appeared to be HLA-restricted, and the HLA associations seemed to be driven largely by CMV exposure. In an earlier analysis of fewer than 700 of the donors, most TCR beta V segments appeared in productive rearrangements about 87% or about 30% of the time, broadly matching IMGT annotations. A later analysis found that TCR association rates varied across HLA loci, with DRB1 alleles showing the most associated TCRs and HLA-C alleles the fewest. According to a later analysis, parvovirus B19, influenza, CMV and Epstein-Barr virus appeared linked to several top co-occurrence clusters. Compared with equally common non-associated chains, HLA-associated TCR beta chains in a later analysis were more clonally expanded and had lower generation probabilities.

This TCR derives from a man aged 25-45 years in good health and CMV-seronegative. The rearrangement combines TRBV11-2 with TRBJ1-4, with no D gene named confidently. Specimen: PBMCs. The encoded CDR3 is CASSSVEKLFF. The DNA sequence reads TGTGCCAGCAGCTCGGTAGAAAAACTGTTTTTT.